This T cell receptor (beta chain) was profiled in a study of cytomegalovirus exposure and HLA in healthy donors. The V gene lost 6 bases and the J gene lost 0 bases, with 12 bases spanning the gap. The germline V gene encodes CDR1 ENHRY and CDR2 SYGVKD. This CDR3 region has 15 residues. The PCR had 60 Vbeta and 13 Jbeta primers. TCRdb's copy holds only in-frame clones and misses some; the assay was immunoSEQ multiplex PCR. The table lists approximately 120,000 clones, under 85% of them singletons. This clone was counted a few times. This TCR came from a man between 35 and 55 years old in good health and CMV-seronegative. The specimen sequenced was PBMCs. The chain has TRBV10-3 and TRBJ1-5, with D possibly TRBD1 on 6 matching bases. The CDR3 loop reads CAISRDKYSNQPQHF. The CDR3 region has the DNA TGTGCCATCAGCCGGGACAAGTATAGCAATCAGCCCCAGCATTTT.